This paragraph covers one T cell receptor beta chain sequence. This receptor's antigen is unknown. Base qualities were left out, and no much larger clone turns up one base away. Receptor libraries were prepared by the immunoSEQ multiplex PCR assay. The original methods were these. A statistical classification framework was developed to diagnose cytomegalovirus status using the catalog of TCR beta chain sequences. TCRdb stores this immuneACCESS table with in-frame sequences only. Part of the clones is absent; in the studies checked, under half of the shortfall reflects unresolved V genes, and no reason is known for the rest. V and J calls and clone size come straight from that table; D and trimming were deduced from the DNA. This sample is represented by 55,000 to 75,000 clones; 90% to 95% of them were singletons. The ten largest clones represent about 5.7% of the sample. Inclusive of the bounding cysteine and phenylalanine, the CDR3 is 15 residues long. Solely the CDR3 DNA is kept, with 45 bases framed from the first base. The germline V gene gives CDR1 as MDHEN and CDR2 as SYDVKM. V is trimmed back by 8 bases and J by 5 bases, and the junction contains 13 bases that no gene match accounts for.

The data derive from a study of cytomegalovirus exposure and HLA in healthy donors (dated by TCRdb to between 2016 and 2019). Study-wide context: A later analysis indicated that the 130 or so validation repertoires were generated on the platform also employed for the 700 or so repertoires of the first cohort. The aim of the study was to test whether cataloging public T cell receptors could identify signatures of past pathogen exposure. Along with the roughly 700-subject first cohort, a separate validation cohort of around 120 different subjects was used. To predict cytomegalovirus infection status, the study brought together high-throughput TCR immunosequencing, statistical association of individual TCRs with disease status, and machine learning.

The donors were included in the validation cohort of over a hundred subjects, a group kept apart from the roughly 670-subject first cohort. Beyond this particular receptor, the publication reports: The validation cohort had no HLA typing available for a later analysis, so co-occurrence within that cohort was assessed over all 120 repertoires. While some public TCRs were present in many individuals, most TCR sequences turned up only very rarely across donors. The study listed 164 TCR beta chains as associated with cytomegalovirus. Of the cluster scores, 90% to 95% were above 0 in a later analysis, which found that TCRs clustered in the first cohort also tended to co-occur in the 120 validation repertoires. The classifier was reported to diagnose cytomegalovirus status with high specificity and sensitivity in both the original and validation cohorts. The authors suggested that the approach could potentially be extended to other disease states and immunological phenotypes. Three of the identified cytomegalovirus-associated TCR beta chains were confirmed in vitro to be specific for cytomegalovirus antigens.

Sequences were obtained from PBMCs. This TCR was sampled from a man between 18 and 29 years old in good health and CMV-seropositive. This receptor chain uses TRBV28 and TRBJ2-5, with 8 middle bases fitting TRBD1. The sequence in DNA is TGTGCCAGCGCGCTCCGTCCAGGGGGCCTGGAGACCCAGTACTTC. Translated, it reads CASALRPGGLETQYF.